The 11 T cell receptor beta chains below were found in one sample sequenced in a study of T cell changes during pregnancy in multiple sclerosis. Repertoires were generated with immunoSEQ multiplex PCR, while TCRdb's copy carries only in-frame clones and drops some. The table shows fewer than 75,000 clones, with more than 85% occurring only once. The specimen was CD8+ T cells from peripheral blood mononuclear cells, collected before pregnancy. All receptors come from a female donor with multiple sclerosis, enrolled in a pregnancy study.

V is TRBV25-1 and J is TRBJ1-2, with TRBD1 as a possible D gene (6 bases). This CDR3 region has 14 residues. Germline CDR1 and CDR2: MGHDK and SYGVNS. V lost 1 base and J lost 4, with 10 bases in between. CDR3 nucleotides: TGTGCCAGCAGTGAATTTGCACAGGGCTATGGCTACACCTTC. This encodes CASSEFAQGYGYTF.

The chain recombines TRBV13 with TRBJ2-7, with 9 nucleotides matching TRBD1. V was clipped by 4 bases and J by 4 bases; unmatched bases: 8. The CDR3 sequence is 15 residues long. Germline-derived CDR1 and CDR2 are PRHDT and FYEKMQ (reference sequence). The CDR3 here is CASSSSSGQGYEQYF. The CDR3 coding sequence is TGTGCCAGCAGCTCGTCATCGGGACAGGGTTACGAGCAGTACTTC. The whole variable domain, filled in from reference TRBV13 and TRBJ2-7, reads AAGVIQSPRHLIKEKRETATLKCYPIPRHDTVYWYQQGPGQDPQFLISFYEKMQSDKGSIPDRFSAQQFSDYHSELNMSSLELGDSALYFCASSSSSGQGYEQYFGPGTRLTVT.

The chain uses TRBV11-3 and TRBJ2-1; 9 bases agree with TRBD2. Trimming cost V 5 bases and J 2 bases; bases outside gene matches: 16. The CDR3 is 19 amino acids. Looked up from germline, CDR1 is SGHNT and CDR2 is YENEEA. CDR3 sequence reads: CASSAGLRGGESPYNEQFF. Written as DNA, the CDR3 is TGTGCCAGCAGCGCAGGCTTGCGGGGGGGCGAGAGCCCCTACAATGAGCAGTTCTTC.

The rearrangement joins TRBV2 to TRBJ1-4, with TRBD1 identical over 10 bases. Germline V CDR1 and CDR2: SNHLY, FYNNEI. The V segment lost 6 bases and the J segment 7 bases; nucleotides outside the gene matches: 8. This CDR3 has 15 residues. The CDR3 loop is CASRPDRGQSEKLFF. For the CDR3, the DNA is TGTGCCAGCAGGCCTGACAGGGGGCAAAGTGAAAAACTGTTTTTT.

The rearrangement links TRBV7-2 to TRBJ2-3; perhaps TRBD2 as D (5 bases). Looked up from germline, CDR1 is SGHTA and CDR2 is FQGNSA. The length of the CDR3 is 14 residues. V lost 1 base and J 7 bases, leaving 12 bases between the germline ends. The CDR3 sequence: CASSLEGGWNTQYF. DNA of the CDR3: TGTGCCAGCAGCTTAGAGGGCGGGTGGAATACGCAGTATTTT.

The chain employs TRBV6-6 and TRBJ1-3; D is undetermined. Trimming removed 0 bases from V and 4 bases from J, with 13 bases in between. Germline assignment: CDR1 MNHNY and CDR2 SVGAGI (reference sequence). The CDR3 contains 16 residues. CDR3 DNA: TGTGCCAGCAGTTACTCGACGGTGGGCGAGGGAAACACCATATATTTT. Encoded protein: CASSYSTVGEGNTIYF.

This chain links TRBV2 with TRBJ1-3; weak D call: TRBD1 (5 bases). Germline CDR1 reads SNHLY; CDR2 reads FYNNEI. The V gene lost 4 bases and the J gene lost 2 bases, with 6 bases spanning the gap. CDR3 length equals 13 residues. In DNA, the CDR3 is TGTGCCAGCAGTGGGGGGGCTGGAAACACCATATATTTT. The encoded protein is CASSGGAGNTIYF.

The V call is TRBV5-1, the J call TRBJ2-7; 7 nucleotides match TRBD1. The CDR3 totals 15 residues. The junction had 5 bases not matched to a gene; V was cut back by 2 bases and J by 0 bases. CDR1 is SGHRS and CDR2 is YFSETQ in the germline V gene. The CDR3, as DNA: TGCGCCAGCAGCTTTAACGACAGGGACTCCTACGAGCAGTACTTC. Translated: CASSFNDRDSYEQYF.

V usage is TRBV20-1 and J usage is TRBJ2-7; weak D call: TRBD1 (5 bases). Looked up from germline, CDR1 is DFQATT and CDR2 is SNEGSKA (reference sequence). This CDR3 has 11 residues. Trimming removed 5 bases from V and 7 bases from J, with 12 bases in between. CDR3 sequence (DNA): TGCAGTGCTCCACTACAGGCAGAGCAGTACTTC. It codes for CSAPLQAEQYF.

The rearrangement joins TRBV5-1 to TRBJ1-6, with 10 nucleotides matching TRBD1. The CDR3 is made up of 16 amino acids. Germline loops: CDR1 SGHRS, CDR2 YFSETQ. V lost 0 bases and J lost 7; bases outside the gene matches: 4. CDR3 DNA: TGCGCCAGCAGCTTGGGACAGGGGGCAGGCAATTCACCCCTCCACTTT. Translating gives CASSLGQGAGNSPLHF.

The chain employs TRBV13 and TRBJ2-7; 9 bases are a match to TRBD1. The CDR3 is 17 residues long. Germline assignment: CDR1 PRHDT and CDR2 FYEKMQ (reference sequence). With 0 bases clipped from V and 0 bases from J, the junction kept 6 bases outside the gene matches. The CDR3 nucleotides read TGTGCCAGCAGCTTAGGCCTTGGACAGGGGAGCTCCTACGAGCAGTACTTC. Its translation is CASSLGLGQGSSYEQYF.